This T cell receptor (beta chain) is drawn from a study of T cell responses to AZD1222 COVID-19 vaccine. Broader study findings: In all cases, repertoires were sampled only after the peak T cell response. Unmutated variant regions are reportedly targeted by nearly half of spike-specific TCRs.

The assay was immunoSEQ multiplex PCR, and TCRdb's table has in-frame clones only and misses some. The data hold under 200,000 clones, with roughly 94% observed a single time. The CDR3 loop spans 12 amino acids. Germline CDR1 LGHDT, CDR2 YNNKEL (reference sequence). J was trimmed by 6 bases and V by 3 bases; bases with no gene match: 2. Details on this clone: Its matching antigen is unknown.

Sequencing used peripheral blood, obtained on day 0 of AZD1222 vaccination. This chain connects TRBV3-1 (or the pseudogene TRBV3-2) to TRBJ2-7, with 7 bases matching TRBD1. The receptor was derived from an adult in good health. CDR3 bases: TGTGCCAGCAGCCACTACAGGGGCGAGCAGTACTTC. This sequence encodes CASSHYRGEQYF.